These 25 T cell receptor beta chains originate from one sample sequenced in a study of T-cell reconstitution after alpha-beta-depleted transplantation in children. It was with unique molecular identifiers that the TCRbeta library was prepared. TCRdb reprocessed the PCR reads via MiXCR and lists one record per CDR3 protein. The table lists 100,000 to 120,000 distinct CDR3 sequences, 10% of them singletons. This sample comprised PBMCs from the stem cell graft donor, obtained from the stem cell graft. The receptor set was obtained from a human donor who donated a stem cell graft to a child with acute lymphoblastic leukemia.

This clonotype came up many times. The chain joins TRBV5-5 to TRBJ2-1; TRBD1 matches 8 bases. CDR1 SGHKS and CDR2 YYEKEE come from the germline V gene (reference sequence). This CDR3 comprises 16 residues. Trimming took 3 bases from V and 6 from J; bases not matched to a gene: 11. CDR3 protein: CASSSAVGTGGNEQFF. The DNA of the CDR3 is TGTGCCAGCAGCTCTGCAGTAGGGACAGGAGGCAATGAGCAGTTCTTC.

This clonotype has at least ten counts. This chain uses TRBV12-3 or TRBV12-4 with TRBJ1-2; the D gene is possibly TRBD1 (6 bases). The CDR3 totals 13 residues. V was clipped by 1 base and J by 7 bases, with 10 bases between them. The CDR3 DNA follows: TGTGCCAGCAGTTTAGACAGGGTGGGTGGCTACACCTTC. It encodes CASSLDRVGGYTF.

This clonotype has a count of ten or more. This sequence joins TRBV10-2 and TRBJ2-7; TRBD1 matches at 7 bases. Per germline, CDR1 WSHSY and CDR2 SAAADI. The V gene end was trimmed by 6 bases and the J gene end by 2 bases; junction bases not matched to a gene: 10. The CDR3 totals 15 residues. CDR3 in DNA: TGCGCCAGCAGCACTTCACAGGGGACCACCTACGAGCAGTACTTC. Translating gives CASSTSQGTTYEQYF.

This clonotype was picked up many times. The chain uses TRBV18 and TRBJ1-2, with 9 bases fitting TRBD1. CDR1 is KGHSH and CDR2 is LQKENI in the germline V gene. The CDR3 is 16 amino acids. Unmatched junction bases numbered 10, after V lost 0 bases and J lost 8 bases. The CDR3 sequence: CASSPPLGQGLRGYTF. The CDR3 DNA is TGTGCCAGCTCACCACCGTTGGGACAGGGTTTGCGAGGCTACACCTTC.

Of note for this clonotype: It may be a read error: a sequence one base away is much more abundant. J is TRBJ2-1 and V is TRBV20-1; D is unclear. Trimming removed 5 bases from V and 7 bases from J, with 15 bases in between. Germline V lookup: CDR1 DFQATT, CDR2 SNEGSKA (reference sequence). This CDR3 comprises 13 residues. In DNA, the CDR3 is TGCAGTGCTCCGGACCACCTTGTGAATGAGCAGTTCTTC. Amino acid sequence: CSAPDHLVNEQFF.

This clonotype was picked up many times. The genes are TRBV5-1 and TRBJ2-3, with TRBD2 as a possible D gene (7 bases). Germline values: CDR1 SGHRS, CDR2 YFSETQ. Trimming pared 4 bases from V and 9 bases from J, leaving 36 bases between. There are 20 residues in the CDR3. The CDR3, as DNA: TGCGCCAGCAGCCCGGAGGGGGGGAAGGATGTTGCCAATGGGGTGAAGACGCAGTATTTT. Its protein product is CASSPEGGKDVANGVKTQYF. Full variable domain (missing parts from reference TRBV5-1 and TRBJ2-3): KAGVTQTPRYLIKTRGQQVTLSCSPISGHRSVSWYQQTPGQGLQFLFEYFSETQRNKGNFPGRFSGRQFSNSRSEMNVSTLELGDSALYLCASSPEGGKDVANGVKTQYFGPGTRLTVL.

The table lists this clonotype with many counts. Sequence at one end of the junction differs from germline and may be a read error. The chain links TRBV7-2 to TRBJ1-1, with a possible D match to TRBD1 (5 bases). Looked up from germline, CDR1 is SGHTA and CDR2 is FQGNSA. The CDR3 has 13 amino acids. CDR3 sequence: CASSPQGNTESFF. The CDR3 DNA follows: TGTGCCAGCAGCCCCCAGGGAAACACTGAATCTTTCTTT.

This clonotype was picked up many times. The CDR3, as DNA: TGCAGCGTTGAGAGGTATCCGGGGACGCTACAAGAGACCCAGTACTTC. This translates into CSVERYPGTLQETQYF. This chain connects TRBV29-1 to TRBJ2-5; possibly TRBD1 or TRBD2 for D (5 bases each). The CDR3 runs to 16 residues. The germline V and J ends were trimmed by 3 bases and 2 bases, with 19 bases remaining between them. Germline V gives CDR1 SQVTM, CDR2 ANQGSEA.

This clonotype was counted at least ten times. The rearrangement links TRBV20-1 to TRBJ2-1; TRBD2 aligns across 9 bases. V lost 0 bases and J lost 3; bases outside the gene matches: 3. The germline V gene has CDR1 DFQATT and CDR2 SNEGSKA (reference sequence). CDR3 size: 15 residues. CDR3 sequence: CSARDTSGLYNEQFF. DNA for the CDR3: TGCAGTGCTAGAGATACTAGCGGGCTCTACAATGAGCAGTTCTTC.

This clonotype came up many times. This rearrangement joins TRBV9 to TRBJ2-1, with 12 bases fitting TRBD2. CDR1 is SGDLS, CDR2 YYNGEE, per germline. This CDR3 contains 18 residues. With V trimmed by 0 bases and J by 2 bases, 6 bases remained unmatched. The CDR3 region has the DNA TGTGCCAGCAGCGTAGAACTAGCGGGAGGAAGGACCTACAATGAGCAGTTCTTC. This encodes CASSVELAGGRTYNEQFF.

This clonotype appeared many times. The V gene is TRBV4-1, the J gene TRBJ1-5; no firm D call. This CDR3 is built from 16 residues. Germline V gene lookup returns CDR1 MGHRA and CDR2 YSYEKL. V shed 2 bases and J shed 4 bases, with 15 bases lying between them. The CDR3 region is CASSQILEGLNQPQHF. For the CDR3, the DNA is TGCGCCAGCAGCCAAATTTTAGAAGGACTAAATCAGCCCCAGCATTTT.

This clonotype was recorded at least ten times. The genes are TRBV6-1 and TRBJ2-3; D call uncertain. This CDR3 region has 13 residues. CDR1 is MNHNS, CDR2 SASEGT, per germline. V was cut by 9 bases and J by 0 bases, with 10 bases left in between. CDR3 nucleotides: TGTGCCAGTGAGCGCCCTAGCACAGATACGCAGTATTTT. Translating it yields CASERPSTDTQYF.

Ten or more counts support this clonotype. V and J are TRBV6-5 and TRBJ1-2; D is possibly TRBD1 (5 bases). In germline, CDR1 is MNHEY, CDR2 SVGAGI. This CDR3 comprises 15 residues. V gave up 5 bases and J gave up 2 bases, with 15 bases separating them. CDR3 sequence reads: CASSHLQGENYGYTF. The CDR3 region has the DNA TGTGCCAGCAGTCACCTTCAGGGTGAGAACTATGGCTACACCTTC.

This clonotype was seen repeatedly, ten times or more. The gene calls are TRBV7-2 and TRBJ2-5, with no clear D. In germline, CDR1 is SGHTA, CDR2 FQGNSA. The CDR3 runs 13 residues. Trimming removed 2 bases at V and 2 bases at J, with 6 bases between. The DNA for the CDR3 is TGTGCCAGCAGCTTACACAGTCAAGAGACCCAGTACTTC. Translating gives CASSLHSQETQYF.

This clonotype was counted many times. V usage is TRBV20-1 and J usage is TRBJ2-7, with 8 bases matching TRBD1. Germline CDR1 DFQATT, CDR2 SNEGSKA (reference sequence). V trimming: 3 bases; J trimming: 0 bases; junction bases outside the gene matches: 7. The CDR3 is 15 residues long. The CDR3 loop is CSASSTGTGSYEQYF. The CDR3 bases are TGCAGTGCTAGCTCTACCGGGACAGGCTCCTACGAGCAGTACTTC.

This clonotype was counted ten times or more. This sequence joins TRBV7-2 and TRBJ2-4; D possibly corresponds to TRBD1 (6 bases). Trimming pared 3 bases from V and 0 bases from J, leaving 9 bases between. Germline V gene sequence: CDR1 SGHTA, CDR2 FQGNSA. The CDR3 runs to 15 residues. The CDR3 bases are TGTGCCAGCAGCTTGACAGGCGTAGCCAAAAACATTCAGTACTTC. Its translation is CASSLTGVAKNIQYF.

This clonotype was recorded at least ten times. The rearrangement uses TRBV5-1 and TRBJ2-1; D might be TRBD1 or TRBD2, each matching 6 bases. CDR1 and CDR2 from the germline V gene are SGHRS and YFSETQ. Trimming left V 0 bases short and J 10 bases short, with 17 bases between. The CDR3 covers 15 residues. Written as DNA, the CDR3 is TGCGCCAGCAGCTTGGGTGGGGGGCCCCCCGGGGAGCAGTTCTTC. Its protein product is CASSLGGGPPGEQFF.

There are many counts of this clonotype. The CDR3 region has the DNA TGTGCCAGCAGCTTAGACAGGGGGCGGGGGAACACTGAAGCTTTCTTT. It codes for CASSLDRGRGNTEAFF. The J gene is TRBJ1-1, the V gene TRBV7-2; 9 bases match TRBD1. In germline, CDR1 is SGHTA, CDR2 FQGNSA. Unmatched junction bases numbered 4, after V lost 1 base and J lost 1 base. This CDR3 is built from 16 residues. The full variable domain, rest sourced from reference TRBV7-2 and TRBJ1-1, is GAGVSQSPSNKVTEKGKDVELRCDPISGHTALYWYRQSLGQGLEFLIYFQGNSAPDKSGLPSDRFSAERTGGSVSTLTIQRTQQEDSAVYLCASSLDRGRGNTEAFFGQGTRLTVV.

Ten or more counts support this clonotype. CDR3 DNA sequence: TGTGCCACCCTACTCCCGCCAGCAGATACGCAGTATTTT. Translating gives CATLLPPADTQYF. The chain uses TRBV28 and TRBJ2-3; no clear D. The CDR3 length is 13 residues. Germline V gene data show CDR1 as MDHEN and CDR2 as SYDVKM. Trimming shortened V by 10 bases and J by 4 bases, and 15 bases separated the two germline ends.

There are many counts of this clonotype. This rearrangement joins TRBV5-1 to TRBJ2-5, with 10 bases that match TRBD1. The CDR3 covers 16 residues. V lost 0 bases and J lost 5; bases outside the gene matches: 7. CDR1 is SGHRS, CDR2 YFSETQ, per germline. The CDR3 DNA sequence: TGCGCCAGCAGCTTGGATGGGACAGGGGTAGGGGAGACCCAGTACTTC. It yields the protein CASSLDGTGVGETQYF. Full variable domain (missing parts from reference TRBV5-1 and TRBJ2-5): KAGVTQTPRYLIKTRGQQVTLSCSPISGHRSVSWYQQTPGQGLQFLFEYFSETQRNKGNFPGRFSGRQFSNSRSEMNVSTLELGDSALYLCASSLDGTGVGETQYFGPGTRLLVL.

This clonotype appeared many times. The V call is TRBV27, the J call TRBJ2-7; tentative D call: TRBD2 (6 bases). The CDR3 runs to 14 residues. Germline CDR1 reads MNHEY; CDR2 reads SMNVEV (reference sequence). V shed 4 bases and J shed 2 bases, with 12 bases lying between them. The CDR3 DNA follows: TGTGCCAGCAGTTGGTACAGCGGGCCCTACGAGCAGTACTTC. The encoded protein is CASSWYSGPYEQYF.

This clonotype was recorded many times. V and J are TRBV20-1 and TRBJ1-5; tentative D call: TRBD1 (5 bases). CDR1 and CDR2 from the germline V gene are DFQATT and SNEGSKA (reference sequence). This CDR3 is built from 13 residues. V was pared by 2 bases and J by 4 bases, with 9 bases between. The CDR3 spells CSARWTQNQPQHF. In DNA, the CDR3 is TGCAGTGCTAGATGGACACAGAATCAGCCCCAGCATTTT.

In this sample, this clonotype turned up many times. The CDR3 DNA reads TGCAGTGCTGCCCCTGGGGGCAACAAAAACATTCAGTACTTC. Its protein product is CSAAPGGNKNIQYF. The chain couples TRBV20-1 to TRBJ2-4; TRBD1 might be the D (6 bases). The CDR3 length is 14 residues. Germline assignment: CDR1 DFQATT and CDR2 SNEGSKA (reference sequence). V gave up 5 bases and J gave up 3 bases, with 14 bases separating them.

This clonotype was seen ten or more times. V usage is TRBV20-1 and J usage is TRBJ2-1; D tentatively reads TRBD1 or TRBD2 (5 bases each). The CDR3 runs 14 residues. Trimming stripped 4 bases from V and 0 bases from J, with 10 bases between. Germline CDR1 reads DFQATT; CDR2 reads SNEGSKA (reference sequence). CDR3 DNA: TGCAGTGCTAAAGAGGGGCGCTCCTACAATGAGCAGTTCTTC. This sequence encodes CSAKEGRSYNEQFF.

This clonotype was seen ten or more times. This chain uses TRBV5-1 with TRBJ2-7; the match to TRBD1 covers 7 bases. Trimming at V came to 4 bases and at J to 5 bases, leaving 6 bases not matched to a gene. This CDR3 has 13 amino acids. From germline, CDR1 is SGHRS and CDR2 YFSETQ. CDR3 region: CASSTGTDDEQYF. CDR3 DNA sequence: TGCGCCAGCAGCACCGGGACAGACGACGAGCAGTACTTC.